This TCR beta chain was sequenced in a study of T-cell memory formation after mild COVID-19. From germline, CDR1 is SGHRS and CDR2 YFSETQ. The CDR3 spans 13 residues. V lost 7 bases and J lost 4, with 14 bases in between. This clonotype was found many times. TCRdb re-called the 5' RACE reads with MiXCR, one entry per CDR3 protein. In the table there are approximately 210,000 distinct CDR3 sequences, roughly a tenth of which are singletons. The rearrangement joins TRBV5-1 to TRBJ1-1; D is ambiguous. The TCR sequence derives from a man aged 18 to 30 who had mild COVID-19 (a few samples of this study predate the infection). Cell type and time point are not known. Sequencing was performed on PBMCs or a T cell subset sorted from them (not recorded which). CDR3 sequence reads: CASFQTSATEAFF. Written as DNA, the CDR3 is TGCGCCAGCTTCCAGACATCTGCCACTGAAGCTTTCTTT.